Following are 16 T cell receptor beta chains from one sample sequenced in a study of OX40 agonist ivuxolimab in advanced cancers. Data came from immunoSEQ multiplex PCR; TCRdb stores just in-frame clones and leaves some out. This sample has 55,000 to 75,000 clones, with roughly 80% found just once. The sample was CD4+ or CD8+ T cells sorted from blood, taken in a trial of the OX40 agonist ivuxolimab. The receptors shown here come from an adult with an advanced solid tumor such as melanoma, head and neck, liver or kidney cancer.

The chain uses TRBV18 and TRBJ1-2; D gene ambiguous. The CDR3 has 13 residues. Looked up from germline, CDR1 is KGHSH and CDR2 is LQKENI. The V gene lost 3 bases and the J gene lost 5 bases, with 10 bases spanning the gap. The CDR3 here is CASSPERAYGYTF. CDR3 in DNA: TGTGCCAGCTCACCGGAAAGGGCGTATGGCTACACCTTC.

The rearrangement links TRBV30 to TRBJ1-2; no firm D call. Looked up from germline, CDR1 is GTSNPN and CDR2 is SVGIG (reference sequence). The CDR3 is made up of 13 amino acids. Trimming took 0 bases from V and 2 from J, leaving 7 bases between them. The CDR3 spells CAWSVQVNYGYTF. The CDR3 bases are TGTGCCTGGAGTGTACAAGTAAACTATGGCTACACCTTC.

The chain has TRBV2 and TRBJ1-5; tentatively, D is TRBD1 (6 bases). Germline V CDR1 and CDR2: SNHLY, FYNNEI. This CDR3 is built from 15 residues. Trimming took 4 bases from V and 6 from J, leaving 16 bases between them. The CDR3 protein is CASSAQTAGAQPQHF. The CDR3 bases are TGTGCCAGCAGTGCCCAAACGGCGGGGGCTCAGCCCCAGCATTTT.

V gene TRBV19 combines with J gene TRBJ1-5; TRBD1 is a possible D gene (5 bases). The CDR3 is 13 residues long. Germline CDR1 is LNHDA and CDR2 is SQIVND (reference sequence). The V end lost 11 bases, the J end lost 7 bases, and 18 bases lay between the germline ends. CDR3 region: CAAHGGFLQPQHF. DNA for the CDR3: TGTGCCGCCCACGGGGGGTTTCTCCAGCCCCAGCATTTT. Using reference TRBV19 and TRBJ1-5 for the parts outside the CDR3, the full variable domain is DGGITQSPKYLFRKEGQNVTLSCEQNLNHDAMYWYRQDPGQGLRLIYYSQIVNDFQKGDIAEGYSVSREKKESFPLTVTSAQKNPTAFYLCAAHGGFLQPQHFGDGTRLSIL.

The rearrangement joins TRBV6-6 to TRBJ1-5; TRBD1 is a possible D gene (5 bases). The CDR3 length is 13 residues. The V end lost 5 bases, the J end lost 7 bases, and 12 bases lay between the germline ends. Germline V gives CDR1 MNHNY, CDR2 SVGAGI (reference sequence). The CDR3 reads CASSQQGTQPQHF. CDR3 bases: TGTGCCAGCAGTCAACAAGGGACGCAGCCCCAGCATTTT.

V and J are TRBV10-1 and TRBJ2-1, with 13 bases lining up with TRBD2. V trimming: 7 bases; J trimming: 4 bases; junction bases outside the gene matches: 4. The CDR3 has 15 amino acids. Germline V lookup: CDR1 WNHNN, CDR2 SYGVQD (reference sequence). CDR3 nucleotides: TGCGCCAGCATGCAGACTAGCGGGAGGTACAATGAGCAGTTCTTC. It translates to CASMQTSGRYNEQFF.

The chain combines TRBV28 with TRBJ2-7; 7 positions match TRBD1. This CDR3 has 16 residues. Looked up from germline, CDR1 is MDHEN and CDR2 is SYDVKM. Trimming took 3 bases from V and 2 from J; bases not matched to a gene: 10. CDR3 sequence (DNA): TGTGCCAGCAGTTTCATCCGGGACAGTGTTACCTACGAGCAGTACTTC. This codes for CASSFIRDSVTYEQYF.

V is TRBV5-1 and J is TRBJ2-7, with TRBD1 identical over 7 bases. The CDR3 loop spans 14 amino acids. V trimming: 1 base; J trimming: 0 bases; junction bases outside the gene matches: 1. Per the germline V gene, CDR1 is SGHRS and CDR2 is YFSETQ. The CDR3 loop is CASSLTGDSYEQYF. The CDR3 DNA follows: TGCGCCAGCAGCTTGACAGGGGACTCCTACGAGCAGTACTTC. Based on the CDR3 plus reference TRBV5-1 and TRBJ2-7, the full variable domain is KAGVTQTPRYLIKTRGQQVTLSCSPISGHRSVSWYQQTPGQGLQFLFEYFSETQRNKGNFPGRFSGRQFSNSRSEMNVSTLELGDSALYLCASSLTGDSYEQYFGPGTRLTVT.

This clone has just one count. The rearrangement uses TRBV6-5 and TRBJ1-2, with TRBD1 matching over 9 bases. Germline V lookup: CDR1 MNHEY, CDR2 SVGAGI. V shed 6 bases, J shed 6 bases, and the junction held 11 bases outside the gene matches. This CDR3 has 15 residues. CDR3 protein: CASRRPGQGHHGYTF. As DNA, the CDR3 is TGTGCCAGCAGGCGACCGGGACAGGGACATCATGGCTACACCTTC.

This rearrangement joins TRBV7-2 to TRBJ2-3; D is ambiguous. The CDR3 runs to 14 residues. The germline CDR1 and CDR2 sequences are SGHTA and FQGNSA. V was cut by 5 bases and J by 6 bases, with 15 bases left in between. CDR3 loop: CASSLAPKSDTQYF. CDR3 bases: TGTGCCAGCAGCCTCGCTCCTAAATCGGATACGCAGTATTTT.

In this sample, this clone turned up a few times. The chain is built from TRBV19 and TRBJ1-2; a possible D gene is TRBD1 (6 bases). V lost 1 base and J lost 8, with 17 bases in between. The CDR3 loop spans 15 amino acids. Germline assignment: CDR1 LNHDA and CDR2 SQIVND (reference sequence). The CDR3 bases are TGTGCCAGTAGTATAGCGTCCCAGGGGATTTACGGCTACACCTTC. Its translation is CASSIASQGIYGYTF.

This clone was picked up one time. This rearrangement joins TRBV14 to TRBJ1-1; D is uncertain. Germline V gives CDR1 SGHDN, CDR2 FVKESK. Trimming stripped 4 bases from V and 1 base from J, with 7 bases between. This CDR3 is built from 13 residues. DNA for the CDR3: TGTGCCAGCAGCCGCCAGCGGAACACTGAAGCTTTCTTT. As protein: CASSRQRNTEAFF.

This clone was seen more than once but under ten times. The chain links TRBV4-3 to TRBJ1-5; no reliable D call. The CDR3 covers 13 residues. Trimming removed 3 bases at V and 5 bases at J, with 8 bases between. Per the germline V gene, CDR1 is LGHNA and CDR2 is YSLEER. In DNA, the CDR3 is TGCGCCAGCAGCCAGGGCCCGTATCAGCCCCAGCATTTT. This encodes CASSQGPYQPQHF.

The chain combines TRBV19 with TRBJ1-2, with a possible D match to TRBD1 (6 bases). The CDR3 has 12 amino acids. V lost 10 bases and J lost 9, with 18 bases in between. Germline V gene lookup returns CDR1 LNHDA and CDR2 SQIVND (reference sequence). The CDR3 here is CATGAQRESYTF. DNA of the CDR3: TGTGCCACAGGGGCACAGAGAGAGAGCTACACCTTC.

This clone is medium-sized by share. CDR3 amino acids: CASKIQGDVNTIYF. CDR3 nucleotide sequence: TGTGCCAGTAAAATCCAGGGGGACGTAAACACCATATATTTT. The chain employs TRBV6-5 and TRBJ1-3; 7 positions match TRBD1. Germline values: CDR1 MNHEY, CDR2 SVGAGI. CDR3 length: 14 residues. The V and J ends lost 9 bases and 6 bases, in that order; junction bases with no gene match: 11.

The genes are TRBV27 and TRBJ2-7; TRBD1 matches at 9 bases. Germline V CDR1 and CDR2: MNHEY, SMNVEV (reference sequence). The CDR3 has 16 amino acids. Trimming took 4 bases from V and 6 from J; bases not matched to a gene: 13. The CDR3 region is CASSSGWGDRVGEQYF. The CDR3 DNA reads TGTGCCAGCAGTTCCGGTTGGGGGGACAGGGTCGGCGAGCAGTACTTC.